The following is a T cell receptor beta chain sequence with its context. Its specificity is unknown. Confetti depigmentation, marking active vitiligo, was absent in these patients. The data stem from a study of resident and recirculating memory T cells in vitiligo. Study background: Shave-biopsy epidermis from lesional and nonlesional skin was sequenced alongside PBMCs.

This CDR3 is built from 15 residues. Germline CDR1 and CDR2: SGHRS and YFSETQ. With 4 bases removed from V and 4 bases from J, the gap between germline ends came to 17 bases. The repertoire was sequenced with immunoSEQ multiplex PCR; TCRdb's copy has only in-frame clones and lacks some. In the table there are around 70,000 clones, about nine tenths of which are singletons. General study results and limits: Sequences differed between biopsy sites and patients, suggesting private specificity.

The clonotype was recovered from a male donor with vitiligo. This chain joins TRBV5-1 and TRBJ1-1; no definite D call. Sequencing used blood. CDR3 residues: CASSPQTSARTEAFF. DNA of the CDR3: TGCGCCAGCAGCCCCCAGACATCCGCCCGCACTGAAGCTTTCTTT.